What follows describes a single T cell receptor (beta chain). This clone's antigen is unknown. No much larger clone is present one base from it, and per-base qualities are unavailable. These data originate in a study of shared clonotypes between healthy human individuals (dated by TCRdb to the early 2020s). Context from the whole study: Three men and two women, aged 18 to 49 years, made up the cohort. For each donor, CD4 naive and CD4 memory were each run on three plates, CD8 naive on two plates, and CD8 memory on one plate. To estimate repertoire size and how much clonotypes are shared between individuals, the study performed deep sequencing of blood TCR repertoires from a few healthy adults. To increase sequencing depth and limit assay-specific biases, TCR repertoire library preparation and sequencing were carried out by different laboratories using diverse techniques. Each donor's leukapheresis produced roughly between roughly 0.85 and 10 billion PBMCs.

Paper-wide results and their limitations: Estimated clonotype richness was generally larger for naive than for memory subsets. Pairwise subsampling led to the expectation that sequencing depth would affect the degree of clonotype sharing among donors. Higher generation probabilities were observed for clonotypes shared by all four sorted-subset donors than for non-shared clonotypes. Sampling was limited to blood, and TCR repertoires in tissue likely differ from TCR repertoires in blood. Because the study included a small number of donors, the genetic and exposure-history diversity represented was limited. Rarefaction of sorted-subset datasets indicated incomplete sequencing despite the large sequencing depth. About 5% of naive CD4, roughly 3.6% of naive CD8, around 2.3% of memory CD4, and around 0.4% of memory CD8 clonotypes were shared across several donors.

Healthy HIV-negative adults with no recently reported acute infections or vaccinations were included as donors. Every donor was a Caucasian adult living in Nashville, Tennessee, USA. Magnetic negative selection was used to enrich CD4+ T cells, after which naive cells were positively selected on CD45RA and the negative fraction became the memory subset. Blood was collected by leukapheresis, and PBMCs were isolated by Ficoll-Histopaque density gradient centrifugation and then cryopreserved in liquid nitrogen vapor phase. Analytical flow cytometry was used to check the purity and quantity of each magnetically sorted T cell population. Genomic DNA was isolated from every sorted fraction and measured by UV absorbance on a Nanodrop 2000c. The junction shows trimming of 5 bases on V and 9 bases on J, and the gene matches do not reach 13 bases of it. CDR1 and CDR2 (LNHDA, SQIVND) derive from the germline V gene (reference sequence). CDR3 length: 17 amino acids, cysteine to phenylalanine. The only DNA kept is the CDR3, 51 bases in frame from the first base.

Using the deep immunoSEQ assay, TCR CDR3 regions were amplified from genomic DNA by multiplex PCR. Extracted genomic DNA from each cell subset was distributed evenly across all wells of several immunoSEQ 96-well plates, and each plate was treated as a replicate. Each replicate PCR for sorted subsets received roughly 0.2 ug genomic DNA, equal to 30,000 or so T cell genomes. The purified libraries were quantified using a Qubit 3.0 fluorometer, sized with a Bioanalyzer 2100, and then quantified again using the KAPA Library Quantification kit. A separate single-read 150-cycle Illumina NextSeq 550 flow cell was used to sequence each immunoSEQ 96-well plate. As for how the authors treated the data: Because the immunoSEQ output included only junctional sequences and no quality scores, the filtering could not be the same as the filtering used for full-length reads. To assign V/J genes and CDR3, sequences were annotated using PyIR, a Python wrapper for IgBLAST v1.9, with IMGT germline references. Reads with weak V/J assignments (E-value above 1e-6), missing CDR3, stop codons, out-of-frame junctions, or ambiguous translated residues were removed. A V3J clonotype was defined by an identical inferred V gene, J gene, and CDR3 amino acid sequence. The percentage overlap between two repertoires was calculated by dividing the number of shared unique clonotypes by the size of the smaller repertoire. Repertoire richness was assessed with RTK rarefaction, the Chao1 estimator, and Recon v2.1 estimates of unobserved clonotypes. Generation probabilities were computed with OLGA for all TCRbeta clonotypes obtained by the gDNA method from several donors. Entries here come from immuneACCESS through TCRdb and include only in-frame sequences with V and J called. Some clones fail to appear in such tables; in the studies checked, an unresolved V gene covers under half of the shortfall, and the cause of the remainder is unknown. V, J and clone size are taken as reported in that table, and D and trimming were inferred from the DNA itself. The sample profile shows around 1.6 million clones; nearly 99% of them were found once. The ten most abundant clones make up about 0.42% of the sample.

This TCR was sampled from a man aged 25-45 years in good health. The chain joins TRBV19 to TRBJ2-1; TRBD2 lines up with 13 middle nucleotides. Sequenced material: naive CD4+ T cells sorted from blood. The cell subset or site label for this specimen denotes: CD45RA+ positively selected. This receptor carries the CDR3 CASSLKRTSGSLVEQFF. The nucleotide sequence reads as follows: TGTGCCAGTAGTTTAAAGAGGACTAGCGGGAGCCTTGTTGAGCAGTTCTTC.